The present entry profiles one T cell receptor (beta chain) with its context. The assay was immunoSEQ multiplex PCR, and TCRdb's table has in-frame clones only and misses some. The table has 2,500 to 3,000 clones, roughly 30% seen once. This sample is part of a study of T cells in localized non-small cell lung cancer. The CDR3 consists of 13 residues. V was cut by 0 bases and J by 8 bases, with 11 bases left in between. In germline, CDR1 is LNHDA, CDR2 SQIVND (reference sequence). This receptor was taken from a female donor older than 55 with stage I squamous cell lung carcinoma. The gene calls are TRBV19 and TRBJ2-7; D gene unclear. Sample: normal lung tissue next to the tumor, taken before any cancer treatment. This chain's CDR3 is CASSIDWSAKQYF. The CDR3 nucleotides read TGTGCCAGTAGTATAGATTGGTCTGCGAAGCAGTACTTC.